The 23 T cell receptor beta chains below come from one sample, sequenced in a study of tumor-infiltrating lymphocytes in localized non-small cell lung cancer. The method was immunoSEQ multiplex PCR; TCRdb's version includes in-frame clones alone and lacks a portion of them. Here the sample spans 25,000 or so clones, around two thirds being singletons. The material sequenced was lung tumor tissue. These receptors were obtained from a human donor with non-small cell lung cancer.

In DNA form, the CDR3 reads TGTGCCAGCAGCTTAGCGCACCGTGGGGACATGTTTTTT. Translation gives CASSLAHRGDMFF. This sequence joins TRBV7-2 and TRBJ1-4, with D perhaps matching TRBD1 (6 bases). Looked up from germline, CDR1 is SGHTA and CDR2 is FQGNSA. The CDR3 length is 13 residues. The ends were cut back, 0 bases at V and 15 bases at J, with 14 bases in the middle.

This clone appeared a few times. The chain joins TRBV21-1 to TRBJ1-1. TRBV21-1 is a pseudogene segment. The CDR3 is 15 residues long. The chain's CDR3 is CASSTKFVLNTEAFF. CDR3 DNA sequence: TGTGCCAGCAGCACGAAGTTCGTTTTGAACACTGAAGCTTTCTTT.

The genes are TRBV7-8 and TRBJ2-1; D is perhaps TRBD2 (6 bases). V gave up 5 bases and J gave up 6 bases, with 17 bases separating them. Germline CDR1 and CDR2: SGHVS and FQNEAQ. The length of the CDR3 is 15 residues. In DNA, the CDR3 is TGTGCCAGCAGCCGGACTATCCCGGGGTCCAATGAGCAGTTCTTC. This encodes CASSRTIPGSNEQFF. Drawing the rest from reference TRBV7-8 and TRBJ2-1, the complete variable domain is GAGVSQSPRYKVAKRGQDVALRCDPISGHVSLFWYQQALGQGPEFLTYFQNEAQLDKSGLPSDRFFAERPEGSVSTLKIQRTQQEDSAVYLCASSRTIPGSNEQFFGPGTRLTVL.

This chain joins TRBV30 and TRBJ2-7, with TRBD2 identical over 8 bases. The CDR3 runs 14 residues. Germline assignment: CDR1 GTSNPN and CDR2 SVGIG (reference sequence). V was pared by 2 bases and J by 2 bases, with 5 bases of the junction left unmatched. CDR3 protein: CAWSRGAGAYEQYF. The CDR3 DNA reads TGTGCCTGGAGTCGAGGAGCGGGGGCCTACGAGCAGTACTTC.

This clone was seen more than once but under ten times. The chain carries TRBV7-6 and TRBJ2-6; D may match TRBD1 or TRBD2 (5 bases each). CDR3 length equals 18 residues. V dropped 1 base and J dropped 2 bases, with 15 bases sitting between them. The germline CDR1 and CDR2 sequences are SGHVS and FNYEAQ. This CDR3 is CASSLEIQGAAGANVLTF. The DNA for the CDR3 is TGTGCCAGCAGCTTAGAAATCCAGGGAGCTGCTGGGGCCAACGTCCTGACTTTC. The whole variable domain, filled in from reference TRBV7-6 and TRBJ2-6, reads GAGVSQSPRYKVTKRGQDVALRCDPISGHVSLYWYRQALGQGPEFLTYFNYEAQQDKSGLPNDRFSAERPEGSISTLTIQRTEQRDSAMYRCASSLEIQGAAGANVLTFGAGSRLTVL.

This clone is termed medium-sized (0.01 to 0.1%). The chain carries TRBV2 and TRBJ1-3; D gene uncertain. The CDR3 is made up of 13 amino acids. Trimming pared 2 bases from V and 11 bases from J, leaving 13 bases between. Germline V lookup: CDR1 SNHLY, CDR2 FYNNEI. The DNA of the CDR3 is TGTGCCAGCAGTGAAACGGCAGCCCTGGCCATATATTTT. Its protein is CASSETAALAIYF. The whole variable domain, filled in from reference TRBV2 and TRBJ1-3, reads EPEVTQTPSHQVTQMGQEVILRCVPISNHLYFYWYRQILGQKVEFLVSFYNNEISEKSEIFDDQFSVERPDGSNFTLKIRSTKLEDSAMYFCASSETAALAIYFGEGSWLTVV.

This clone was seen just once. J is TRBJ2-7 and V is TRBV6-1; 8 nucleotides align to TRBD1. The CDR3 loop spans 15 amino acids. The V segment lost 11 bases and the J segment 2 bases; nucleotides outside the gene matches: 14. CDR1 MNHNS and CDR2 SASEGT come from the germline V gene. CDR3 in DNA: TGTGCCGTCCATTCAGGGGGCTCTATCCCCTACGAGCAGTACTTC. Residues: CAVHSGGSIPYEQYF.

The V gene is TRBV6-1, the J gene TRBJ2-6; D is undetermined. Trimming stripped 4 bases from V and 0 bases from J, with 10 bases between. The length of the CDR3 is 16 residues. Germline loops: CDR1 MNHNS, CDR2 SASEGT. The CDR3 loop is CASSASQISGANVLTF. DNA for the CDR3: TGTGCCAGCAGTGCATCTCAGATCTCTGGGGCCAACGTCCTGACTTTC.

This clone was seen only a few times. The rearrangement joins TRBV7-6 to TRBJ2-7; TRBD2 might be the D (5 bases). The V end was cut by 4 bases, the J end by 4 bases, with 8 bases between. Germline V gives CDR1 SGHVS, CDR2 FNYEAQ. The CDR3 is 12 amino acids. The CDR3, as DNA: TGTGCCAGCAGCTCCCCGGGGTACGAGCAGTACTTC. Protein sequence: CASSSPGYEQYF. The variable domain in full, with the rest retrieved from reference TRBV7-6 and TRBJ2-7, is GAGVSQSPRYKVTKRGQDVALRCDPISGHVSLYWYRQALGQGPEFLTYFNYEAQQDKSGLPNDRFSAERPEGSISTLTIQRTEQRDSAMYRCASSSPGYEQYFGPGTRLTVT.

The chain joins TRBV4-3 to TRBJ2-5; possible D gene TRBD2, 5 bases. This CDR3 has 19 residues. Trimming pared 0 bases from V and 2 bases from J, leaving 22 bases between. Germline V gene data show CDR1 as LGHNA and CDR2 as YSLEER. CDR3 sequence (DNA): TGCGCCAGCAGCCAAGATCCATGGAATGGCGGGTCCGTACAAGAGACCCAGTACTTC. As protein: CASSQDPWNGGSVQETQYF.

This chain connects TRBV4-1 to TRBJ2-2; D possibly corresponds to TRBD1 (6 bases). The length of the CDR3 is 15 residues. Germline V gene sequence: CDR1 MGHRA, CDR2 YSYEKL. The V gene lost 4 bases and the J gene lost 0 bases, with 9 bases spanning the gap. CDR3 sequence: CASSLQGSNTGELFF. DNA of the CDR3: TGCGCCAGCAGCCTACAGGGTTCGAACACCGGGGAGCTGTTTTTT.

This clone was counted once. The gene calls are TRBV20-1 and TRBJ1-2; D uncertain. CDR1 and CDR2 (germline): DFQATT, SNEGSKA (reference sequence). CDR3 length equals 11 residues. The CDR3 DNA is TGCAGGCCGGCCGCCGCTGATGGCTACACCTTC. It is translated as CRPAAADGYTF.

This clone has a single count. The chain recombines TRBV30 with TRBJ1-5, with a tentative D call TRBD1 (6 bases). The CDR3 spans 13 residues. The V gene's germline CDR1 is GTSNPN and CDR2 SVGIG (reference sequence). Trimming left V 5 bases short and J 5 bases short, with 13 bases between. The DNA of the CDR3 is TGTGCCTGGGAAACAGGGCCTCATCAGCCCCAGCATTTT. Its protein is CAWETGPHQPQHF.

The chain uses TRBV30 and TRBJ2-3; D could derive from TRBD1 or TRBD2 (5 bases each). Germline CDR1 is GTSNPN and CDR2 is SVGIG (reference sequence). The V and J ends lost 2 bases and 3 bases respectively, with 12 bases between them. The CDR3 loop spans 14 amino acids. The CDR3 nucleotides read TGTGCCTGGAGTCAGCCTGGGGGTACAGATACGCAGTATTTT. This encodes CAWSQPGGTDTQYF.

The chain uses TRBV30 and TRBJ2-2; the match to TRBD2 covers 16 bases. There are 17 residues in the CDR3. The germline V gene has CDR1 GTSNPN and CDR2 SVGIG (reference sequence). With V trimmed by 3 bases and J by 8 bases, 9 bases remained unmatched. The CDR3 here is CAWSPGTSGGAWGELFF. The CDR3 nucleotides are TGTGCCTGGAGCCCGGGGACTAGCGGGGGGGCCTGGGGGGAGCTGTTTTTT. Complete variable domain (other parts from reference TRBV30 and TRBJ2-2): SQTIHQWPATLVQPVGSPLSLECTVEGTSNPNLYWYRQAAGRGLQLLFYSVGIGQISSEVPQNLSASRPQDRQFILSSKKLLLSDSGFYLCAWSPGTSGGAWGELFFGEGSRLTVL.

This chain links TRBV15 with TRBJ2-7, with D perhaps matching TRBD2 (5 bases). The CDR3 contains 16 residues. CDR1 is LNHNV and CDR2 is YYDKDF in the germline V gene (reference sequence). Trimming removed 2 bases at V and 0 bases at J, with 14 bases between. In DNA, the CDR3 is TGTGCCACCAGCAGATTTCGGACGGGGAGCTCCTACGAGCAGTACTTC. Amino acids: CATSRFRTGSSYEQYF.

The chain is built from TRBV6-5 and TRBJ1-1; perhaps TRBD1 as D (6 bases). The V gene lost 2 bases and the J gene lost 1 base, with 11 bases spanning the gap. CDR3 length: 15 amino acids. Germline CDR1 and CDR2: MNHEY and SVGAGI. The chain's CDR3 is CASSYGFRGNTEAFF. The CDR3 bases are TGTGCCAGCAGTTACGGGTTCAGGGGGAACACTGAAGCTTTCTTT.

The chain has TRBV15 and TRBJ1-5, with a possible D match to TRBD1 (6 bases). Trimming took 5 bases from V and 10 from J, leaving 18 bases between them. The CDR3 consists of 14 residues. CDR1 and CDR2 (germline): LNHNV, YYDKDF (reference sequence). The CDR3 nucleotides read TGTGCCACCAGCGGGGGGCTTGGGATCGAACCCCAGCATTTT. This codes for CATSGGLGIEPQHF.

The chain employs TRBV7-2 and TRBJ2-1, with D possibly TRBD1 on 8 matching bases. CDR3 length: 12 residues. Germline CDR1 and CDR2: SGHTA and FQGNSA. V lost 5 bases, J lost 15 bases, and 17 bases lay in between. The DNA for the CDR3 is TGTGCCAGCAGCGCCTCGGACAGGGAGGGGTTCTTC. The encoded protein is CASSASDREGFF.

Concerning this clone: This sample includes further DNA sequences coding for the same CDR3. The chain has TRBV7-2 and TRBJ2-3; the match to TRBD2 covers 13 bases. This CDR3 has 14 residues. J gave up 6 bases and V 4 bases, and 1 base lay outside the gene matches. From germline, CDR1 is SGHTA and CDR2 FQGNSA. This CDR3 reads CASSSGLAGDTQYF. CDR3 DNA sequence: TGTGCCAGCAGCTCGGGACTAGCGGGGGATACGCAGTATTTT. Drawing the rest from reference TRBV7-2 and TRBJ2-3, the complete variable domain is GAGVSQSPSNKVTEKGKDVELRCDPISGHTALYWYRQSLGQGLEFLIYFQGNSAPDKSGLPSDRFSAERTGGSVSTLTIQRTQQEDSAVYLCASSSGLAGDTQYFGPGTRLTVL.

Only a few counts were recorded for this clone. DNA of the CDR3: TGTGCCAGCTCACTCTCCGGACAGGGGACATACAATGAGCAGTTCTTC. This sequence encodes CASSLSGQGTYNEQFF. The chain joins TRBV18 to TRBJ2-1; 9 nucleotides line up with TRBD1. This CDR3 has 16 residues. In germline, CDR1 is KGHSH, CDR2 LQKENI. V lost 4 bases, J lost 4 bases, and 8 bases stayed unmatched. Full variable domain (rest looked up from reference TRBV18 and TRBJ2-1): NAGVMQNPRHLVRRRGQEARLRCSPMKGHSHVYWYRQLPEEGLKFMVYLQKENIIDESGMPKERFSAEFPKEGPSILRIQQVVRGDSAAYFCASSLSGQGTYNEQFFGPGTRLTVL.

The chain employs TRBV19 and TRBJ2-2, with D maybe TRBD2 (5 bases). Germline-derived CDR1 and CDR2 are LNHDA and SQIVND (reference sequence). The CDR3 contains 14 residues. V was cut by 4 bases and J by 9 bases, with 15 bases left in between. In DNA, the CDR3 is TGTGCCAGTAGTACCGACCGTAGCGCCCGGGAGCTGTTTTTT. Its protein product is CASSTDRSARELFF.

The rearrangement links TRBV11-3 to TRBJ1-3; the match to TRBD1 covers 7 bases. There are 16 residues in the CDR3. The germline V gene has CDR1 SGHNT and CDR2 YENEEA. V lost 5 bases, J lost 0 bases, and 7 bases stayed unmatched. The CDR3 nucleotides are TGTGCCAGCAGCCCACGGAGGGACAGCTCTGGAAACACCATATATTTT. It specifies CASSPRRDSSGNTIYF.